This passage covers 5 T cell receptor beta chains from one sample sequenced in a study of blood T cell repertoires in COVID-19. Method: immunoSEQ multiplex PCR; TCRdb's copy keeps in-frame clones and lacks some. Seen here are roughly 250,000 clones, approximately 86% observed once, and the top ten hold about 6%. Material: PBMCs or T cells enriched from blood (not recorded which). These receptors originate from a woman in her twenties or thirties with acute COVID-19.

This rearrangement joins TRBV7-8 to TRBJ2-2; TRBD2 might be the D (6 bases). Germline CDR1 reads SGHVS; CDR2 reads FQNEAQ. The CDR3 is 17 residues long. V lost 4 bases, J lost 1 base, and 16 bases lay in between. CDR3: CASSSKIGLKNTGELFF. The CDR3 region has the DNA TGTGCCAGCAGCTCAAAAATTGGACTAAAGAACACCGGGGAGCTGTTTTTT.

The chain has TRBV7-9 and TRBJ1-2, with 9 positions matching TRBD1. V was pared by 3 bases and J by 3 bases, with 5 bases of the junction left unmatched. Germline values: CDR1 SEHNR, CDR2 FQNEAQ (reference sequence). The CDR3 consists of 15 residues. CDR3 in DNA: TGTGCCAGCAGCTTGGGACAGGGAGTCGACTATGGCTACACCTTC. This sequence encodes CASSLGQGVDYGYTF.

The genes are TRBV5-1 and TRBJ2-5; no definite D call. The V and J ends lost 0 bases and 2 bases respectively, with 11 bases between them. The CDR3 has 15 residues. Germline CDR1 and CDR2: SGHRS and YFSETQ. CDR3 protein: CASSLVAAPQETQYF. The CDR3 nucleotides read TGCGCCAGCAGCTTGGTCGCGGCCCCGCAAGAGACCCAGTACTTC.

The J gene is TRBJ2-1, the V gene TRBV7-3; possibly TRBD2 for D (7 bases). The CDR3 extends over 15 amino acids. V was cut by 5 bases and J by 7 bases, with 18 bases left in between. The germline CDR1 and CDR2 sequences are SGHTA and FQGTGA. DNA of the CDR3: TGTGCCAGCAGCGCCGGGGGGCCGAGGTATAATGAGCAGTTCTTC. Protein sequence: CASSAGGPRYNEQFF.

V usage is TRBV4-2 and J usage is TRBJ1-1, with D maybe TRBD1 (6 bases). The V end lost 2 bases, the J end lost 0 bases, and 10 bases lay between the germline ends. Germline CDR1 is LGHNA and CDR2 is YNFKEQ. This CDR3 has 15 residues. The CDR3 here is CASSQQGIMNTEAFF. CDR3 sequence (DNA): TGTGCCAGCAGCCAACAGGGGATCATGAACACTGAAGCTTTCTTT.